This T cell receptor (beta chain) is from a study of shared T cell receptors in the human thymus. TCRdb's table, derived via immunoSEQ multiplex PCR, lists solely in-frame clones and lacks some. The sample holds hundreds of thousands of clones, 88% seen once. Per the germline V gene, CDR1 is MGHRA and CDR2 is YSYEKL. V dropped 0 bases and J dropped 0; count of bases not matched to a gene: 17. This CDR3 spans 22 amino acids. The data were also submitted as part of a second study, on human thymus T cells. That work contributes: Donation came from healthy Finnish infants having corrective surgery for congenital heart defects. Thymus tissue for the work was resected from patients undergoing corrective heart surgery. Highly overlapping thymic repertoires in unrelated individuals were reported by related research.

The sequence was collected from a boy under two years old with a congenital heart defect. The chain carries TRBV4-1 and TRBJ2-1; TRBD2 agrees at 10 bases. Source material: thymocytes. CDR3: CASSQDGPCPSGGPSSYNEQFF. As DNA, the CDR3 is TGCGCCAGCAGCCAAGACGGTCCTTGCCCTAGCGGGGGTCCAAGCTCCTACAATGAGCAGTTCTTC.